Here is one T cell receptor beta chain with its context. What this receptor recognizes is not known. Base quality data are lacking; no much larger clone is found one base away. The patients had resection in Japan or China between the mid-2010s and the late 2010s. Two lung cancer pathologists independently reviewed H&E slides to confirm the histologic diagnosis of every case. Macro-dissection after pathologic assessment enriched premalignant or tumor cells for nucleic acid extraction. The AllPrep DNA/RNA FFPE Kit was used to isolate DNA from FFPE tissue. The sample belongs to a study of immune evolution from preneoplasia to lung adenocarcinoma (dated by TCRdb to about 2021). About the study as a whole: No AAH lesions showed HLA loss of heterozygosity, compared with 7% of AIS, 15% of MIA and approximately 30% of ADC lesions. The immune data were integrated with whole exome sequencing and methylation data from the same cohort of nodules. The study used immune gene expression, TCR sequencing and multiplex immunofluorescence to profile the immune contexture of lung adenocarcinoma precursors and invasive adenocarcinoma. POLYSOLVER was used to infer Class I HLA alleles from exome data, while LOHHLA was used to detect allele-specific HLA loss. The study reported that more than 85 samples were used for TCR sequencing. In total, the cohort included 50 to 60 patients with pulmonary nodules, all of whom underwent surgical resection. Resected precursor lesions (AAH, AIS, MIA) and invasive adenocarcinomas were compared against paired morphologically normal lung tissue. The sample size depended on which specimens were available, not on a prior power calculation. A total of under 60 patients contributed TCR sequencing data.

Here is what the overall study found, with its caveats: The highest clonality was observed in normal lung, whereas higher T cell density and diversity but lower clonality appeared to be present in later-stage lesions. The findings rested on association rather than direct causation, and larger cohorts with long-term follow-up and longitudinal biopsies were considered necessary. Because all patients were from Japan and China, applicability to Western populations was uncertain. Normal lung had the highest top T cell clone frequencies, which appeared to decline progressively from AAH through AIS, MIA and invasive adenocarcinoma. KRAS-mutant nodules showed the highest T cell clonality compared with EGFR-mutant or double wild-type lesions.

Using the immunoSEQ hsTCRbeta Kit, TCR beta CDR3 regions were sequenced from DNA. Per the original workflow: The ImmunoSEQ Analyzer was used to analyse the TCR sequencing data. T cell clonality was defined as 1 minus Pielou's evenness, as computed on productive rearrangements. The inverse Simpson index, applied to productive templates, was used to measure T cell diversity. T cell density was defined as TCR beta template counts normalized to usable DNA, with usable DNA estimated by amplifying and sequencing housekeeping genes. Two-sided Kruskal-Wallis tests were used to compare TCR metrics between histologic stages. TCRdb's version of the immuneACCESS table is confined to in-frame rearrangements and falls short of the full clone set. An unresolved V gene accounts for under half of the shortfall where checked; the remainder is of unknown origin. Clonal size and the V and J genes are those of that table, whereas D and trimming came from the DNA. The sample table lists around 10,000 clones, 60% to 85% of them with a count of one. The top ten hold almost 5% of the sample.

There are 15 amino acids in the CDR3, from cysteine to phenylalanine inclusive. Solely the CDR3 DNA is kept, with 45 bases framed from the first base. Between the V and J ends, shortened by 0 bases and 1 base respectively, the junction contains 9 bases. From the germline V gene (reference sequence), CDR1 is LNHNV and CDR2 is YYDKDF. Sequencing was carried out using FFPE minimally invasive lung adenocarcinoma tissue. What the cell subset or site label conveys for this sample: micro-invasive lung adenocarcinoma (MIA). Recombination connected TRBV15 to TRBJ1-1; the best D guess is TRBD1, with 5 bases matching. This receptor was taken from a person aged 70 to 80 with lung adenocarcinoma. Some clones in this sample may be carry-over from other donors' samples. CDR3 region: CATSRDGAGNTEAFF. The nucleotides are TGTGCCACCAGCAGAGATGGGGCCGGGAACACTGAAGCTTTCTTT.